These 2 T cell receptor beta chains were sequenced from one sample in a study of T-cell reconstitution after alpha-beta-depleted transplantation in children. A library of TCRbeta sequences, prepared with unique molecular identifiers, was generated. TCRdb reanalysed the PCR reads using MiXCR and keeps one entry per CDR3 protein. The table records around 700,000 distinct CDR3 sequences, roughly 14% of them present only once. The sequencing used PBMCs, collected before TCRalphabeta/CD19-depleted stem cell transplant. The receptors originated from a girl aged 2 to 10 with congenital amegakaryocytic thrombocytopenia, due to receive a stem cell transplant.

The chain carries TRBV20-1 and TRBJ2-1; TRBD2 aligns across 13 bases. Germline trimming cut 6 bases from V and 8 bases from J; bases unmatched to any gene: 7. Germline CDR1 and CDR2: DFQATT and SNEGSKA (reference sequence). The CDR3 length is 14 residues. The CDR3 coding sequence is TGCAGTGCCTTCGGGACTAGCGGGATCGATGAGCAGTTCTTC. Protein sequence: CSAFGTSGIDEQFF.

The sample holds a few counts of this clonotype. This chain joins TRBV7-8 and TRBJ2-3; D is undetermined. Between the trimmed V and J ends, which lost 0 bases and 3 bases, there was a span of 10 bases. The CDR3 spans 15 residues. The V gene's germline CDR1 is SGHVS and CDR2 FQNEAQ. The CDR3 spells CASSLAVTGTDTQYF. CDR3 nucleotide sequence: TGTGCCAGCAGCTTAGCGGTGACTGGAACAGATACGCAGTATTTT.